This T cell receptor (beta chain) was retrieved from a study of T-cell memory formation after mild COVID-19. Study-wide results and caveats: Clonal second-wave expansions that peaked on day 37 had unconfirmed SARS-CoV-2 specificity. Shrinking CD4+ clones resided mostly in CM and EM, and CD8+ ones in EMRA. Pre-infection memory harbored some responding clones, suggesting cross-reactive memory joined.

Constant-segment primers and 5'RACE yielded cDNA libraries for TCR alpha and TCR beta, each carrying sample barcodes and UMIs. TCRdb processed the 5' RACE reads anew with MiXCR; each CDR3 protein has one entry. The sample has 280,000 or so distinct CDR3 sequences; less than 9.5% are singletons. Points on this clonotype: The antigen is unknown.

Looked up from germline, CDR1 is SGHRS and CDR2 is YFSETQ. The CDR3 is 13 amino acids. This chain connects TRBV5-1 to TRBJ1-1; 7 bases map to TRBD1. The specimen was PBMCs or a T cell subset sorted from them (not recorded which). This TCR was sampled from a young man who had mild COVID-19 (a few samples of this study predate the infection). Cell type and time point are not known. The CDR3 loop reads CAATRTGPCEAFF. CDR3 bases: TGCGCAGCCACGAGGACAGGCCCGTGCGAAGCTTTCTTT.